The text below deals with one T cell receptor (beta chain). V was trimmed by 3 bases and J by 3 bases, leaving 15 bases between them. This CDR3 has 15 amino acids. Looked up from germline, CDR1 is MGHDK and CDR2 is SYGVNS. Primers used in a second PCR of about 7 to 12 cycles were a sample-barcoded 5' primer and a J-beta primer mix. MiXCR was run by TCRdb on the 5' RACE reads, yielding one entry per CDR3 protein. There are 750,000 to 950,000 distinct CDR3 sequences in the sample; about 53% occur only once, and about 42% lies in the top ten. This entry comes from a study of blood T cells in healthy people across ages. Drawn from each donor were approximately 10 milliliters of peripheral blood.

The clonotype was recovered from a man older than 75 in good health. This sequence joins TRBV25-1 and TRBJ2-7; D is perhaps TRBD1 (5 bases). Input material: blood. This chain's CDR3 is CASSDWGGLDYEQYF. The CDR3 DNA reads TGTGCCAGCAGTGATTGGGGCGGTCTGGACTACGAGCAGTACTTC.